This TCR beta chain was profiled in a study of T-cell memory formation after mild COVID-19 (dated by TCRdb to the early 2020s). Notes on the research overall: TCR sequence clusters from the two donors were largely donor specific. The cohort was made up of two young adult volunteers, one female and one male, who were previously healthy. T-cell clones expanding and contracting after mild COVID-19 in a couple of donors were tracked by longitudinal TCRalpha and TCRbeta repertoire sequencing.

PBMCs were isolated by Ficoll-Paque density gradient centrifugation. General conclusions and limits of the study: Only two mild cases were covered in the study, and larger cohorts including severe cases with pre-infection samples were considered necessary. Contracting CD4+ clones turned up mainly in the CM and EM memory subsets, whereas EMRA was where CD8+ clones were enriched. The detection of some responding clones in pre-infection memory suggests that pre-existing cross-reactive memory T cells joined the SARS-CoV-2 response. SARS-CoV-2 specificity was not confirmed for the second-wave clones peaking on day 37. Clones contracting from day 15 to 85 had balanced CD4/CD8 phenotypes, while a second wave expanding from day 15 to 37 was biased towards CD4+.

This clonotype was observed a few times. Its antigen is still unknown. Base qualities were left out, and no much larger clone turns up one base away. The CDR1 and CDR2 encoded by the germline V gene are MDHEN and SYDVKM. Between the V and J ends, shortened by 2 bases and 6 bases respectively, the junction contains 13 bases. Its CDR3 holds 14 amino acids, cysteine through phenylalanine. Solely the CDR3 DNA is kept, with 42 bases framed from the first base. Sequencer: Illumina NovaSeq 6000. TCRalpha and TCRbeta cDNA libraries were built by 5'RACE with constant-segment primers, adding sample barcodes and unique molecular identifiers. RNA was extracted from every sample with Trizol reagent. Library amplification was performed in two PCR steps, and a second sample barcode and Illumina TruSeq adapters were introduced in the second step. Libraries were sequenced on an Illumina NovaSeq with 2 x 150 bp paired-end reads. Per the authors' processing: Demultiplexing of reads and collapsing into UMI-guided consensus sequences were performed with migec v1.2.7. With mixcr v2.1.11, UMI consensuses were aligned to TRA and TRB V and J templates and assembled into clonotypes. A clonotype was counted as expanded or contracted only when both edgeR and NoisET called the clonotype significant, with the noise models trained on biological replicates. edgeR calls used a false discovery rate-adjusted p below 0.01 and a log2 fold-change threshold of 1. PCA with hierarchical clustering of max-normalized trajectories of the 1000 most abundant clonotypes was used as exploratory dynamics analysis. The CD4 or CD8 phenotype of responding clones was assigned using the separately sequenced CD4+ and CD8+ repertoires. Using fastp at Q25 and MiXCR, TCRdb reprocessed the public reads and kept productive beta chains. Every CDR3 protein is listed once, alongside the most common genes and DNA of its rows. TCRdb, rather than the study authors, made the V and J calls. The table for this sample lists 150,000 to 200,000 distinct CDR3 sequences; less than 20% of them were counted only once. In total, the top ten clones hold 3% to 4% of the sample.

The sample taken for sequencing was PBMCs or a T cell subset sorted from them (not recorded which). The sequence joins TRBV28 to TRBJ1-2; 6 matching bases give a weak D call of TRBD1. The origin of this receptor is a man between 18 and 29 years old who had mild COVID-19 (a few samples of this study predate the infection). The sample titles of this study are shuffled in the database, so cell type and time point are left out; the donor was told from shared clones. The DNA sequence reads TGTGCCAGCAGTTTAAGGGCAGGGGTCCATGGCTACACCTTC. This is translated as CASSLRAGVHGYTF.